This TCR beta chain was recorded in a study of blood T cell repertoires in COVID-19. Study information: Samples taken during acute and convalescent COVID-19 were collected in the United States, Italy and Spain.

Source study methods: Nucleated cell number was recorded as an estimate derived from reference gene primer amplification. This table comes from immunoSEQ multiplex PCR, and its TCRdb copy is limited to in-frame clones, with some not included. For V, J and clone size, that table is used; D and trimming come from the DNA. This repertoire shows 190,000 or so clones, roughly 84% found once; its top ten account for 7% to 9%. The CDR3 length is 15 residues. V was cut by 7 bases and J by 3 bases, with 18 bases left in between. Germline loops: CDR1 SNHLY, CDR2 FYNNEI. Source material: PBMCs or T cells enriched from blood (not recorded which). This clonotype was obtained from a middle-aged man who had recovered from COVID-19. The chain links TRBV2 to TRBJ1-1, with unresolved D. The CDR3 is CASTRQQTMDTEAFF. CDR3 DNA: TGTGCCAGCACCCGACAACAGACAATGGACACTGAAGCTTTCTTT. Looking up the rest from reference TRBV2 and TRBJ1-1 gives the full variable domain: EPEVTQTPSHQVTQMGQEVILRCVPISNHLYFYWYRQILGQKVEFLVSFYNNEISEKSEIFDDQFSVERPDGSNFTLKIRSTKLEDSAMYFCASTRQQTMDTEAFFGQGTRLTVV.